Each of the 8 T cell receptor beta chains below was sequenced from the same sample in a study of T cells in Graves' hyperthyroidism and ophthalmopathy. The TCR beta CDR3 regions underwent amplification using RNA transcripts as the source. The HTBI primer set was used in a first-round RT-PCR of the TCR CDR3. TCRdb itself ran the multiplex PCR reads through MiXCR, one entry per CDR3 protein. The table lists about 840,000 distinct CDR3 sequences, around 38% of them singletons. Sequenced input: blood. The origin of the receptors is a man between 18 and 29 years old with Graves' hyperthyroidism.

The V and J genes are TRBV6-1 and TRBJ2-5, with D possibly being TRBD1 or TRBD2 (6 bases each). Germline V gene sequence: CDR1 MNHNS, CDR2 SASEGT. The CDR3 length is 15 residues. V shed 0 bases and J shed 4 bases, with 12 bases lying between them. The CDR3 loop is CASSEAPGARETQYF. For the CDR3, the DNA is TGTGCCAGCAGTGAAGCGCCGGGGGCCCGAGAGACCCAGTACTTC.

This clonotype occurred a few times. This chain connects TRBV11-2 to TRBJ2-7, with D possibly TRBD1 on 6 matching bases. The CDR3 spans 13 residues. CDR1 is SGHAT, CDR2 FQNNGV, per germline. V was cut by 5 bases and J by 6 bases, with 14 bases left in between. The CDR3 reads CASSNIATGEQYF. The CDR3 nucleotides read TGTGCCAGCAGCAACATCGCGACAGGCGAGCAGTACTTC.

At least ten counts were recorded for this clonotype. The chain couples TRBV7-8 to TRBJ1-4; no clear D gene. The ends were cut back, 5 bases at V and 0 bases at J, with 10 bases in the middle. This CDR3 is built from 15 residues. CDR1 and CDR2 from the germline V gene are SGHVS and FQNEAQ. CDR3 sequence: CASSARLATNEKLFF. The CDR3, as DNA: TGTGCCAGCAGCGCCCGATTGGCAACTAATGAAAAACTGTTTTTT.

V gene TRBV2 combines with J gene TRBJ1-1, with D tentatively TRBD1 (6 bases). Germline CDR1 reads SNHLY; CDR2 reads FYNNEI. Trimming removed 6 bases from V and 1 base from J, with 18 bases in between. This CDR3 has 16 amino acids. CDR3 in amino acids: CASSPPEDSPNTEAFF. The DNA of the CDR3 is TGTGCCAGCAGCCCCCCCGAGGACAGCCCGAACACTGAAGCTTTCTTT.

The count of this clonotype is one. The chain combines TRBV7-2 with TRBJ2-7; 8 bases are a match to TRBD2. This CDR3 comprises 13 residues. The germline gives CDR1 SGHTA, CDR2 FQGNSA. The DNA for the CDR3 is TGTGCGGGGCGGGGGGCCTGGACCTACGAGCAGTACTTC. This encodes CAGRGAWTYEQYF.

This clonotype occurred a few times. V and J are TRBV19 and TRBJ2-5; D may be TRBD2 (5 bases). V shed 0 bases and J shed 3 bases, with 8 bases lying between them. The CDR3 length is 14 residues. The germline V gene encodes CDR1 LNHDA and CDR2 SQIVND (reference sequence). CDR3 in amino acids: CASSIDWTEETQYF. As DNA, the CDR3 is TGTGCCAGTAGTATAGATTGGACTGAAGAGACCCAGTACTTC. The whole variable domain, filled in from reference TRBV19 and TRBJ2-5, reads DGGITQSPKYLFRKEGQNVTLSCEQNLNHDAMYWYRQDPGQGLRLIYYSQIVNDFQKGDIAEGYSVSREKKESFPLTVTSAQKNPTAFYLCASSIDWTEETQYFGPGTRLLVL.

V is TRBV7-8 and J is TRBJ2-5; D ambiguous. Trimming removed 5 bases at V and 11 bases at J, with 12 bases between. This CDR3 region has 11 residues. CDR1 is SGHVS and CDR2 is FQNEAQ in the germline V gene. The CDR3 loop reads CASSHGPGQYF. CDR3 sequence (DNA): TGTGCCAGCAGCCATGGCCCTGGACAGTACTTC.

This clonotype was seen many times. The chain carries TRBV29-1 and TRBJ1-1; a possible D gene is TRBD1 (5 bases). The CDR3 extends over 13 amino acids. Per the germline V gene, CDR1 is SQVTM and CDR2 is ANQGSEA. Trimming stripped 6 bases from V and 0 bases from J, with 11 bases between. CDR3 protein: CSVGAQMNTEAFF. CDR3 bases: TGCAGCGTCGGGGCTCAGATGAACACTGAAGCTTTCTTT.